This T cell receptor beta chain was obtained from a study of CD8 T cells in Susac syndrome (dated by TCRdb to about 2019). The study in broad terms: Repertoire sequencing was used to test whether CD8+ T cell activation and differentiation in Susac syndrome was antigen driven. The clonality of the CD8+ T cell repertoire was compared across about a dozen healthy donors, about 14 Susac syndrome patients and under 17 multiple sclerosis patients. Broad study findings and their caveats: The study acknowledged that relatively few individuals were included in the TCR sequencing and HLA analysis.

RNA was extracted using the RNeasy kit, and roughly 0.5 to 1 microgram was reverse transcribed with random hexamers. The immunoSEQ multiplex PCR assay, which covers 54 Vbeta and 13 Jbeta segments, was used to amplify TCR beta CDR3 regions. Bias from PCR amplification was corrected by using a synthetic template baseline for primer optimization and for computational correction. The published analysis was carried out like this. Reads were assigned to V, D and J genes according to IMGT and analyzed in immunoSEQ Analyzer, with only productive sequences retained. To calculate clonality, Shannon entropy was normalized by log2 of the number of productive unique sequences and then subtracted from one. For each patient and control, public and private clones were evaluated within the 100 most prevalent clones. Clones were defined as Susac-specific when absent from the healthy and MS cohorts, from about a thousand published viral clones and from other ImmuneACCESS disease sequences. Using fastp trimming at Q25 and MiXCR clonotype assembly, TCRdb reanalyzed the public sequencing data and kept in-frame beta chains. Each entry merges the rows of one CDR3 protein and shows their most common DNA and genes. The V and J calls come from TCRdb's annotation, not from the publication. This sample gives fewer than 300,000 distinct CDR3 sequences in total; 80% to 90% of them show up just once. The top ten constitute around 0.11% of the sample.

CDR1 DFQATT and CDR2 SNEGSKA were looked up in the germline V gene (reference sequence). Its CDR3 holds 18 amino acids, cysteine through phenylalanine. Just the 54-base CDR3 DNA is kept, in frame starting at base 1. V is clipped by 1 base and J by 4 bases, and the sequence between their germline boundaries is 26 bases long. High-throughput TCR beta sequencing profiled peripheral blood CD8+ and CD4+ T cells from healthy donors, Susac syndrome patients and multiple sclerosis patients. Treatment-naive patients with stable or active relapsing-remitting disease fulfilling revised McDonald criteria were used as multiple sclerosis controls. Bulk CD8+ and CD4+ T cells were purified magnetically by negative isolation, whereas CD8+ TEMRA cells were enriched by FACS. Blood was collected in EDTA tubes and processed within 24 hours, with PBMCs isolated through density gradient centrifugation. PBMCs intended for TCR sequencing were frozen in liquid nitrogen and were later thawed in a 37 degrees C water bath. Purity of sorted or isolated CD4+, CD8+ and CD8+ TEMRA cells was at least 90%.

Concerning this clonotype itself: The specificity of this receptor is unknown. No per-base quality is available; no much larger clone lies one base away.

The rearrangement joined TRBV20-1 to TRBJ2-7; a tentative D call is TRBD2 (5 bases match). The TCR was taken from a human donor with multiple sclerosis. The sequencing sample was made of CD8+ T cells from PBMCs. The bases read TGCAGTGCTAGAGTTTCGACTAACGGCCCGAATCCCGTTTACGAGCAGTACTTC. It is translated as CSARVSTNGPNPVYEQYF.